This T cell receptor beta chain was captured by sequencing in a study of cytomegalovirus exposure and HLA in healthy donors. Study results and limitations: It was only CMV serostatus that was available as immune exposure information. Previously analyzed data showed that most TCR beta V segments were productive at a frequency of about 87% or about 30%. Being indistinguishable, some V segments were excluded, TRBV6-2 and TRBV6-3 among them.

Germline V CDR1 and CDR2: SGHNT, YENEEA. The CDR3 has 13 residues. Trimming stripped 3 bases from V and 2 bases from J, with 5 bases between. In regard to this clone: Its antigen remains unknown.

In the PCR, 60 Vbeta and 13 Jbeta primers were used. Measured with immunoSEQ multiplex PCR; TCRdb has only the in-frame clones, and not every one. Among about 160,000 clones listed, around 80% were seen once. Participants comprised healthy donors of bone marrow. This rearrangement joins TRBV11-3 to TRBJ2-4; D uncertain. This TCR came from a man aged 40-49 years in good health and CMV-seronegative. Sequenced: PBMCs. The CDR3 bases are TGTGCCAGCAGCTTTGGGCCCAAAAACATTCAGTACTTC. Translating it yields CASSFGPKNIQYF.